This TCR beta chain was obtained from a study of blood T cell repertoires in COVID-19. The protocol was immunoSEQ multiplex PCR, while the TCRdb copy is restricted to in-frame clones and leaves out a portion. The sample yields around 330,000 clones, roughly 86% seen once. The CDR3 loop spans 12 amino acids. Germline values: CDR1 SGHAT, CDR2 FQNNGV. The trim removed 5 bases at V and 8 bases at J, leaving 5 bases unmatched. The genes are TRBV11-2 and TRBJ1-2; 7 bases map to TRBD1. The clonotype comes from a woman aged 18-35 years who had recovered from COVID-19. Sample: PBMCs or T cells enriched from blood (not recorded which). This chain's CDR3 is CASSQGGRGYTF. The DNA for the CDR3 is TGTGCCAGCAGCCAGGGGGGACGGGGCTACACCTTC.